The next 9 T cell receptor beta chains were all read from a single sample in a study of shared clonotypes between healthy human individuals. Method: immunoSEQ multiplex PCR; TCRdb's copy keeps in-frame clones and lacks some. Here the sample spans 2 million to 2.5 million clones, just over 90% being singletons. The material sequenced was naive CD4+ T cells from PBMCs. The subset is: CD45RA+ positively selected. The receptors stem from a young man in good health. Some clones in this sample may be carry-over from other donors' samples.

The chain is built from TRBV6-1 and TRBJ1-4; maybe TRBD1 (6 bases). The V gene's germline CDR1 is MNHNS and CDR2 SASEGT. The CDR3 has 16 residues. V lost 4 bases and J lost 6, with 18 bases in between. The DNA for the CDR3 is TGTGCCAGCAGTGGATCGAGGGGGACATCTTATGAAAAACTGTTTTTT. Its translation: CASSGSRGTSYEKLFF.

Notes on this clone: Other nucleotide sequences in the sample specify the same CDR3. This chain connects TRBV28 to TRBJ1-2, with D unclear. The CDR3 sequence is 14 residues long. CDR1 MDHEN and CDR2 SYDVKM come from the germline V gene. The V gene lost 5 bases and the J gene lost 0 bases, with 10 bases spanning the gap. In nucleotides, the CDR3 is TGTGCCAGCAGTCCCCACCCGTCTAACTATGGCTACACCTTC. Translation: CASSPHPSNYGYTF.

This chain links TRBV5-1 with TRBJ1-3; no clear D. Germline assignment: CDR1 SGHRS and CDR2 YFSETQ. Trimming cost V 4 bases and J 4 bases, with 15 bases left between them. The CDR3 covers 15 residues. CDR3 region: CASSINYGTGNTIYF. Written as DNA, the CDR3 is TGCGCCAGCAGCATTAATTACGGTACCGGAAACACCATATATTTT.

Concerning this clone itself: Other DNA sequences in this sample translate to the same CDR3. The chain combines TRBV28 with TRBJ2-4; maybe TRBD1 (5 bases). Trimming took 5 bases from V and 0 from J, leaving 8 bases between them. The CDR3 totals 14 residues. Germline V gives CDR1 MDHEN, CDR2 SYDVKM. The chain's CDR3 is CASSPQGAKNIQYF. CDR3 coding DNA: TGTGCCAGCAGTCCCCAGGGAGCCAAAAACATTCAGTACTTC.

The chain recombines TRBV12-5 with TRBJ2-5; the match to TRBD2 covers 11 bases. There are 19 residues in the CDR3. Losses at the gene ends were 2 bases for V and 0 bases for J; bases not matched to a gene: 11. In germline, CDR1 is LGHNT, CDR2 FRNRAP. CDR3 protein: CASGLWLAGGADYQETQYF. The CDR3 bases are TGTGCTAGTGGTTTGTGGCTAGCGGGAGGCGCGGACTACCAAGAGACCCAGTACTTC. Combining the CDR3 with reference TRBV12-5 and TRBJ2-5 gives the whole variable domain DARVTQTPRHKVTEMGQEVTMRCQPILGHNTVFWYRQTMMQGLELLAYFRNRAPLDDSGMPKDRFSAEMPDATLATLKIQPSEPRDSAVYFCASGLWLAGGADYQETQYFGPGTRLLVL.

The V gene is TRBV6-5, the J gene TRBJ2-3; no definite D call. V gave up 0 bases and J gave up 2 bases, with 12 bases separating them. Germline CDR1 reads MNHEY; CDR2 reads SVGAGI. The CDR3 covers 16 residues. The CDR3 sequence is CASSYSWAGPTDTQYF. CDR3 DNA: TGTGCCAGCAGTTACTCGTGGGCAGGCCCCACAGATACGCAGTATTTT.

The CDR3 protein is CASSLSWRAGVRDTQYF. As DNA, the CDR3 is TGTGCCAGCAGCTTAAGCTGGAGGGCCGGCGTGAGAGATACGCAGTATTTT. The rearrangement uses TRBV7-9 and TRBJ2-3; maybe TRBD2 (6 bases). V gave up 2 bases and J gave up 5 bases, with 20 bases separating them. The germline gives CDR1 SEHNR, CDR2 FQNEAQ (reference sequence). The CDR3 extends over 17 amino acids.

The chain combines TRBV7-2 with TRBJ2-3; 8 positions match TRBD1. From germline, CDR1 is SGHTA and CDR2 FQGNSA. V trimming: 5 bases; J trimming: 3 bases; junction bases outside the gene matches: 10. The length of the CDR3 is 16 residues. Here the CDR3 DNA reads TGTGCCAGCAGCCCAGACAGGACAGGGCTGACAGATACGCAGTATTTT. Protein sequence: CASSPDRTGLTDTQYF. The full variable domain, with the rest looked up from reference TRBV7-2 and TRBJ2-3, is GAGVSQSPSNKVTEKGKDVELRCDPISGHTALYWYRQSLGQGLEFLIYFQGNSAPDKSGLPSDRFSAERTGGSVSTLTIQRTQQEDSAVYLCASSPDRTGLTDTQYFGPGTRLTVL.

The chain is built from TRBV2 and TRBJ2-7; 9 nucleotides align to TRBD2. The ends lost 5 bases at V and 3 bases at J; junction bases unmatched: 8. Germline CDR1 is SNHLY and CDR2 is FYNNEI. The CDR3 is made up of 15 amino acids. Here the CDR3 reads CASSPLGAGGYEQYF. In DNA, the CDR3 is TGTGCCAGCAGTCCCCTGGGAGCGGGGGGCTACGAGCAGTACTTC.